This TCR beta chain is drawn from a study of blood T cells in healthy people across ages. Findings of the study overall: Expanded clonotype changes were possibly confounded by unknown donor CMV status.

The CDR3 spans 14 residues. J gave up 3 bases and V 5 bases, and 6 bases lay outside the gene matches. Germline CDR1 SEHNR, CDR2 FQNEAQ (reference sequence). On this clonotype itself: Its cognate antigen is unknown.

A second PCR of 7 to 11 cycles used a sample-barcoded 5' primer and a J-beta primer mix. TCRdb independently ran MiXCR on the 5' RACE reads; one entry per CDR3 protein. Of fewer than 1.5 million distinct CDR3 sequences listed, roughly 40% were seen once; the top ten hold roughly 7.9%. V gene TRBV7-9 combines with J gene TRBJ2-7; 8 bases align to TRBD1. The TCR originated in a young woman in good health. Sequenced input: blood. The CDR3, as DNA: TGTGCCAGCAGCGACCAGGGGGCTAGCTACGAGCAGTACTTC. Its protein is CASSDQGASYEQYF.